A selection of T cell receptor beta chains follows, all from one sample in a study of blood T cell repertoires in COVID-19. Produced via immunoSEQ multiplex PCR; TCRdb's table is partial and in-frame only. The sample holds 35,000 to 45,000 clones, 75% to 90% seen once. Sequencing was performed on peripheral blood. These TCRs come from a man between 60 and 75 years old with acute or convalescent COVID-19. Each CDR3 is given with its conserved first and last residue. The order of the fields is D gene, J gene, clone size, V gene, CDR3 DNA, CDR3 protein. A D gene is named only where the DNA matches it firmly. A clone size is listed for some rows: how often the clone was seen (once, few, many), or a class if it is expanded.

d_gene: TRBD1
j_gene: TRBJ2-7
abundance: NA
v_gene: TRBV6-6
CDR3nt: TGTGCCAGCAGTTCCAGGACAGGCCTTTCCTACGAGCAGTACTTC
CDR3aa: CASSSRTGLSYEQYF

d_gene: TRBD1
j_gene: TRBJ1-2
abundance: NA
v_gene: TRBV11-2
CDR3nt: TGTGCCAGCAGCTCCTACCGGGACAGGGAAACTGGCTACACCTTC
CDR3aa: CASSSYRDRETGYTF

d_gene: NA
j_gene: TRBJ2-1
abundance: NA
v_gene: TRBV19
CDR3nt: TGTGCCAGTAGTACCCTACAGGACTCCTACAATGAGCAGTTCTTC
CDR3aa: CASSTLQDSYNEQFF

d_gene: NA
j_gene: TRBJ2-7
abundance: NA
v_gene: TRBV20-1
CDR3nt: TGCAGTGCTAGAGTATCTCGCGAGCAGTACTTC
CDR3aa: CSARVSREQYF

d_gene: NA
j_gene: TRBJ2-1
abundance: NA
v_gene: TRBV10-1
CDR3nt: TGCGCCAGCAGTGCGGTGGATAGCGGCTCCTACAATGAGCAGTTCTTC
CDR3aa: CASSAVDSGSYNEQFF

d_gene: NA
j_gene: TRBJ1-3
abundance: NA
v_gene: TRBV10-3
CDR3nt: TGTGCCATCCGACTGGACGGGGACTCTGGAAACACCATATATTTT
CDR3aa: CAIRLDGDSGNTIYF

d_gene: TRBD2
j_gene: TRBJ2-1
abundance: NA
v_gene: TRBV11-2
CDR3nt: TGTGCCAGCAGCCTACGACTAGCGGAATACAATGAGCAGTTCTTC
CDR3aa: CASSLRLAEYNEQFF

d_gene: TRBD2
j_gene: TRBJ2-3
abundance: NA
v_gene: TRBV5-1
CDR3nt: TGCGCCAGCAGACCCGGGACTAGCGGGAGTAGCCATACGCAGTATTTT
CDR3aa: CASRPGTSGSSHTQYF

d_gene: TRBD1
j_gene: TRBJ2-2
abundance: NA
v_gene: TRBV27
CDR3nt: TGTGCCAGCAGTGCGACAGGGGGAGAAAACACCGGGGAGCTGTTTTTT
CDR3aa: CASSATGGENTGELFF

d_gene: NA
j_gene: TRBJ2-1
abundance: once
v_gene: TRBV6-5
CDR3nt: TGTGCCAGCAGACTTACTAGTGATGAGCAGTTCTTC
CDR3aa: CASRLTSDEQFF

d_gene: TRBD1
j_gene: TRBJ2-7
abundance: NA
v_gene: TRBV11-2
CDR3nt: TGTGCCAGCAGCTTCCCCGGGACAGGGGCCTACGAGCAGTACTTC
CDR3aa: CASSFPGTGAYEQYF

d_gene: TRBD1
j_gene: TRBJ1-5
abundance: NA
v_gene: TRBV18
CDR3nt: TGTGCCAGCTCACCTAACAGGGGGGGGGAGATGATCAGCAATCAGCCCCAGCATTTT
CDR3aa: CASSPNRGGEMISNQPQHF

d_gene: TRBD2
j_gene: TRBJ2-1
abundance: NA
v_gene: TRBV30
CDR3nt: TGTGCCTGGAGTGCCCGACTAGCGGGGTACAATGAGCAGTTCTTC
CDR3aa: CAWSARLAGYNEQFF

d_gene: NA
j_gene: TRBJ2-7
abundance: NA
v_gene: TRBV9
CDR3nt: TGTGCCAGCAGCGTAGCAGGCCCTGCCTACGAGCAGTACTTC
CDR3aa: CASSVAGPAYEQYF

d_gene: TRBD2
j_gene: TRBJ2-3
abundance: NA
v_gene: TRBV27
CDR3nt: TGTGCCAGCTCCTACGCCGGGACTAGCGCTACTGGCACAGATACGCAGTATTTT
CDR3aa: CASSYAGTSATGTDTQYF

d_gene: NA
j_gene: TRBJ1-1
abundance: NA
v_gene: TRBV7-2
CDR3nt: TGTGCCAGCAGCGCCTCAGTGAACACTGAAGCTTTCTTT
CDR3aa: CASSASVNTEAFF

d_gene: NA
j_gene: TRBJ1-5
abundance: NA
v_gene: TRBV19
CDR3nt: TGTGCCAGTGGGAGGGATAGCAATCAGCCCCAGCATTTT
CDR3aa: CASGRDSNQPQHF

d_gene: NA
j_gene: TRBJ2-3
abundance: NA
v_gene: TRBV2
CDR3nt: TGTGCCAGCAGTGACTACAGGGTGGGGGGGGATACGCAGTATTTT
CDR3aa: CASSDYRVGGDTQYF

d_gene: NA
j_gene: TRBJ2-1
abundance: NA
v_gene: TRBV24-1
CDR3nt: TGTGCCACCAGTGATTTAGGAGGCCCGTCCGGTGAGCAGTTCTTC
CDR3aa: CATSDLGGPSGEQFF

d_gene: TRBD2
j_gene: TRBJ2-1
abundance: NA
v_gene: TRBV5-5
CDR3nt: TGTGCCAGCAGCTTGGTTCTAGGACTAGGTGAGCAGTTCTTC
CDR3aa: CASSLVLGLGEQFF

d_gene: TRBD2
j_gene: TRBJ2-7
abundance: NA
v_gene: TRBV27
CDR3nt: TGTGCCAGCAGTTTGGGCGGACTAGGGAACTACGAGCAGTACTTC
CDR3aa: CASSLGGLGNYEQYF

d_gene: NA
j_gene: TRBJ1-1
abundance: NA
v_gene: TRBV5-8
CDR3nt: TGTGCCAGCAGGCCCGTTGGAAGAGGATACACTGAAGCTTTCTTT
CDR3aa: CASRPVGRGYTEAFF

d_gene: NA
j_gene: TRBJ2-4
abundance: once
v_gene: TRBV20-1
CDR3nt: TGCAGTGCTAGTGTTCCGGGGTGGTCCAAAAACATTCAGTACTTC
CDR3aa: CSASVPGWSKNIQYF

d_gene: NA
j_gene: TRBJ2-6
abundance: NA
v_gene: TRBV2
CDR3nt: TGTGTCAGCAGTGAAGCCGGGGGATCTGGGGCCAACGTCCTGACTTTC
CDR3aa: CVSSEAGGSGANVLTF

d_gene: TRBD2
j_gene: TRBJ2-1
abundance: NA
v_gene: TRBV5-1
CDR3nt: TGCGCCAGCAGCTTTCGTGGCGGGGGGGACAATGAGCAGTTCTTC
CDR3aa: CASSFRGGGDNEQFF

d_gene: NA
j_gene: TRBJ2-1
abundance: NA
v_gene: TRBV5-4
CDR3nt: TGTGCCAGCAGCTCCGGACAGACGTGGGGCAATGAGCAGTTCTTC
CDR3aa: CASSSGQTWGNEQFF

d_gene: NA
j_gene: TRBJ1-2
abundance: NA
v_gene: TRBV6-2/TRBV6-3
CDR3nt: TGTGCCAGCAGTCACAGCTATGGCTACACCTTC
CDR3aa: CASSHSYGYTF

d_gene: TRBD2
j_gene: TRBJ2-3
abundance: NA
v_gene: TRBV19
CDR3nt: TGTGCCAGTACCCTGGGACTAGGTTCCCCAGATACGCAGTATTTT
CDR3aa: CASTLGLGSPDTQYF

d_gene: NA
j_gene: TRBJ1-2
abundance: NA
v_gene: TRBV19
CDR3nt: TGTGCCAGTAGTCGTCAGGAATATGGCTACACCTTC
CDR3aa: CASSRQEYGYTF

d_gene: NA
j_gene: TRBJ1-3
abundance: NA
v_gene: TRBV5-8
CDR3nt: TGTGCCAGCAGCCCGGGACTGAACTCTGGAAACACCATATATTTT
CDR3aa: CASSPGLNSGNTIYF

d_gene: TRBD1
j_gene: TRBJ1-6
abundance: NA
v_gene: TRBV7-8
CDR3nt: TGTGCCAGCAGCCCCAGACAGGGTTCACCCCTCCACTTT
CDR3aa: CASSPRQGSPLHF